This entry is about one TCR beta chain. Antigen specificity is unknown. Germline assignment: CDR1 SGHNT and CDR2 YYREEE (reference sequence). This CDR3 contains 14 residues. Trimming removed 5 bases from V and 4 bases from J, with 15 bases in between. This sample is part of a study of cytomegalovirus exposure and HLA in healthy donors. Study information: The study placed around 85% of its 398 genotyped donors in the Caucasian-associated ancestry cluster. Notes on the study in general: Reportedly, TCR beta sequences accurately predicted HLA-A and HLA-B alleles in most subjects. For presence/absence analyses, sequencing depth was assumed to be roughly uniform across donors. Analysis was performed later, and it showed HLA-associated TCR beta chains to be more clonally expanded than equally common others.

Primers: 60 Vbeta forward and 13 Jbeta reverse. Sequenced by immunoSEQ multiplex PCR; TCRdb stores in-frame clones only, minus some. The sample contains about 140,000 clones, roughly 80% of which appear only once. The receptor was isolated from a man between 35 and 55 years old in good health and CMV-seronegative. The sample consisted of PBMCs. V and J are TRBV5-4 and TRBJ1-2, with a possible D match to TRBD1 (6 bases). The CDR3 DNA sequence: TGTGCCAGCAGGCGGGGAGGGGGAGGCTATGGCTACACCTTC. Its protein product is CASRRGGGGYGYTF.